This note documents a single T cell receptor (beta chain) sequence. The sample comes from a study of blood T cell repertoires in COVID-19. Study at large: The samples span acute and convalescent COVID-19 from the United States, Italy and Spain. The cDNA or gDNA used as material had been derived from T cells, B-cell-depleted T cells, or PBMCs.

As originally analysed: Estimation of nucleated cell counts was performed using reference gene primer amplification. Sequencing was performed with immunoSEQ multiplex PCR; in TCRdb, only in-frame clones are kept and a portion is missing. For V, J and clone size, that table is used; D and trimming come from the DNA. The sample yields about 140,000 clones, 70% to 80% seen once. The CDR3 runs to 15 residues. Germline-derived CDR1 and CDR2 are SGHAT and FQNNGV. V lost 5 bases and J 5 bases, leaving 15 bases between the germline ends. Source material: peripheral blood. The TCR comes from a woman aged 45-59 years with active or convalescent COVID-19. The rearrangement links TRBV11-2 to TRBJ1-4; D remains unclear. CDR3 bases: TGTGCCAGCAGCCCGCAGGCCATGTACAATGAAAAACTGTTTTTT. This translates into CASSPQAMYNEKLFF.